This TCR beta chain stems from a study of T cells in Graves' hyperthyroidism and ophthalmopathy. This CDR3 spans 13 amino acids. The germline gives CDR1 LNHDA, CDR2 SQIVND (reference sequence). The V and J ends lost 2 bases and 0 bases respectively, with 5 bases between them. The investigators amplified TCR beta CDR3 regions from RNA transcripts. During a first-round RT-PCR of the TCR CDR3, the HTBI primer set was used. TCRdb reprocessed the multiplex PCR reads via MiXCR and lists one record per CDR3 protein. The sample holds roughly 290,000 distinct CDR3 sequences; roughly 15% are singletons and the top ten take 6.5% to 10%.

What was sequenced was blood. This TCR derives from a young woman with Graves' hyperthyroidism that later progressed to Graves' ophthalmopathy. The rearrangement uses TRBV19 and TRBJ2-7; no firm D call. The CDR3 DNA reads as TGTGCCAGTAGTATAAGTCCCTCCTACGAGCAGTACTTC. Its protein product is CASSISPSYEQYF.